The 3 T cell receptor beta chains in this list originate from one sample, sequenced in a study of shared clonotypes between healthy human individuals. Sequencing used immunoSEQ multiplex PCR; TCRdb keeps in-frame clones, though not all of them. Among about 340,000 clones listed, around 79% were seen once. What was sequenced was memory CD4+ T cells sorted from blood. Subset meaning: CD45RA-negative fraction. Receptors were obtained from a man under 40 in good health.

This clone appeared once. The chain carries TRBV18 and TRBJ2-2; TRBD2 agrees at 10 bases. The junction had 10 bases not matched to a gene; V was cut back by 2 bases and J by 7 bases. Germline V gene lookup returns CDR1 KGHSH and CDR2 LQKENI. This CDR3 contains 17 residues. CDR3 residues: CASSPDQSGRDGGELFF. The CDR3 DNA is TGTGCCAGCTCACCAGACCAGAGCGGGAGGGACGGCGGGGAGCTGTTTTTT. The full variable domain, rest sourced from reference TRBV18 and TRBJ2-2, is NAGVMQNPRHLVRRRGQEARLRCSPMKGHSHVYWYRQLPEEGLKFMVYLQKENIIDESGMPKERFSAEFPKEGPSILRIQQVVRGDSAAYFCASSPDQSGRDGGELFFGEGSRLTVL.

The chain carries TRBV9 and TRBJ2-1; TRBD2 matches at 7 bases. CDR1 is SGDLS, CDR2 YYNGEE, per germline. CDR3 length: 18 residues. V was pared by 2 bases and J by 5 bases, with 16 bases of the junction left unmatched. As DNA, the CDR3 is TGTGCCAGCAGCGTTCCCCGCTTCGCGGGAGCCGCCCACAATGAGCAGTTCTTC. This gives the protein CASSVPRFAGAAHNEQFF.

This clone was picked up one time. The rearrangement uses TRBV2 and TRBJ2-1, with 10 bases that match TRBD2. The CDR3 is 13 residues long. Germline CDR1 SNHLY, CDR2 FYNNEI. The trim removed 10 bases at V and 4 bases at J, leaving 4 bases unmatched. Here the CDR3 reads CATGLAEYNEQFF. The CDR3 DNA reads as TGTGCCACCGGACTAGCGGAATACAATGAGCAGTTCTTC.